Described below is a single T cell receptor (beta chain) sequence and its context. Its cognate antigen is unknown. RNA transcripts provided the source from which TCR beta CDR3 regions were amplified. TCR CDR3 regions were first amplified by RT-PCR with HTBI primers. Each CDR3 protein gets one entry after TCRdb re-called the multiplex PCR reads with MiXCR. The table has 550,000 to 600,000 distinct CDR3 sequences, over 12% seen once; the top ten hold over 6%. Unmatched junction bases numbered 4, after V lost 5 bases and J lost 0 bases. The CDR3 consists of 15 residues. CDR1 is MNHNS, CDR2 SASEGT, per germline. These data come from a study of T cells in Graves' hyperthyroidism and ophthalmopathy. Uncontrolled infection, other autoimmune disease, pregnancy or lactation led to exclusion. Orbital computed tomography and thyroid ultrasound, together with serum TRAb and thyroxine and clinical symptoms, were used for diagnoses. PBMCs were derived from approximately 10 ml fresh peripheral blood.

Findings and limits, study-wide: In the analysis, a 13 V-J model separated ophthalmopathy from stable hyperthyroidism.

Sequencing was carried out using blood. The gene calls are TRBV6-1 and TRBJ2-3; 8 bases match TRBD1. The receptor comes from a woman between 18 and 29 years old with Graves' ophthalmopathy. The CDR3 region has the DNA TGTGCCAGCAGTTTCAGGGGGCTTAGCACAGATACGCAGTATTTT. Its protein is CASSFRGLSTDTQYF.